This T cell receptor (beta chain) was captured in a study of shared clonotypes between healthy human individuals. Study findings and constraints: Clonotypes shared by all four sorted-subset donors had higher generation probabilities than non-shared clonotypes. In this cohort, only blood was sampled, and tissue repertoires likely differ. Clonotype sharing among donors was thought likely to change with sequencing depth.

CD8 cells classed as naive were CD45RO-negative and positively selected for CCR7, excluding terminally differentiated effector memory CD45RA+ cells. Adult donors, all healthy and HIV-negative, had no recent acute infections or vaccinations. Measured with immunoSEQ multiplex PCR; TCRdb has only the in-frame clones, and not every one. The table lists approximately 600,000 clones, around 95% of them singletons. CDR1 is SGHVS, CDR2 FNYEAQ, per germline. This CDR3 comprises 18 residues. V trimming: 2 bases; J trimming: 0 bases; junction bases outside the gene matches: 9. In the case of this clone: The antigen is undetermined.

The clonotype was recovered from a woman aged 25 to 39 in good health. The sequencing sample was made of naive CD8+ T cells sorted from blood. The chain links TRBV7-6 to TRBJ2-7; the match to TRBD2 covers 11 bases. The chain's CDR3 is CASSLSGTSGPSSYEQYF. In DNA form, the CDR3 reads TGTGCCAGCAGCTTATCCGGGACTAGCGGTCCTAGCTCCTACGAGCAGTACTTC.